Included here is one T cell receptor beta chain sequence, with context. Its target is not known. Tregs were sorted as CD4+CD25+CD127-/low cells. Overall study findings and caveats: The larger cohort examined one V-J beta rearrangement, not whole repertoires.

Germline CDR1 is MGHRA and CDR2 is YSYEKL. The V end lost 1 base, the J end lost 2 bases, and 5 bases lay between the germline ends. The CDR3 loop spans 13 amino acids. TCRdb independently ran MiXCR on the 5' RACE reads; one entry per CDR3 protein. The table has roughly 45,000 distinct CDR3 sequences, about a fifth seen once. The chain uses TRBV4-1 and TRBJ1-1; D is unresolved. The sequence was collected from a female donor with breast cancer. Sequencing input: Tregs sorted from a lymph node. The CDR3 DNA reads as TGCGCCAGCAGCCAAGCAGGAAACACTGAAGCTTTCTTT. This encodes CASSQAGNTEAFF.